This T cell receptor beta chain was captured in a study of spatial heterogeneity in lung cancer. Points from the study as a whole: One measure, the expanded intratumoral alpha and beta TCR count, tracked tumor mutation counts.

This sample's time point: sample taken at primary tumor resection. TCRs were sequenced from unsorted whole RNA of tumor, nontumor lung or PBMC. With 6 bases clipped from V and 0 bases from J, the junction kept 8 bases outside the gene matches. The CDR3 has 15 residues. CDR1 is SQVTM and CDR2 is ANQGSEA in the germline V gene. TCRdb independently ran MiXCR on the 5' RACE reads; one entry per CDR3 protein. The sample lists over 9,000 distinct CDR3 sequences; 9.5% to 15% were seen once. The table lists this clonotype with many counts. Its antigen is still unknown. Sample: lung tumor tissue, taken at surgery. This sequence originates from a male donor with early-stage non-small cell lung cancer. J is TRBJ2-1 and V is TRBV29-1; 7 bases align to TRBD2. CDR3 in amino acids: CSVDRGVGSYNEQFF. As DNA, the CDR3 is TGCAGCGTCGACCGGGGGGTGGGCTCCTACAATGAGCAGTTCTTC.